The clone carrying this TCR beta chain was observed a few times. Its antigen is not known. This entry is derived from a study of response to subunit inactivated influenza vaccine. The CDR3 consists of 14 residues. Trimming stripped 4 bases from V and 9 bases from J, with 16 bases between. Germline CDR1 and CDR2: SGHTA and FQGNSA. General study findings and limits: The authors proposed limited new T cell recruitment per seasonal influenza vaccination.

A single record per CDR3 protein comes from TCRdb applying MiXCR to the RT-PCR reads. The table lists 300,000 to 350,000 distinct CDR3 sequences, about a fifth of them singletons. This sequence was found in a man between 50 and 69 years old who received an inactivated influenza vaccine. This material consisted of PBMCs from blood, taken about 20 months after vaccination. V is TRBV7-2 and J is TRBJ1-5; no clear D gene. In DNA form, the CDR3 reads TGTGCCAGCAGCTGGGCAGTGGGCTCTGGGCCCCAGCATTTT. Its protein is CASSWAVGSGPQHF.